The entry below describes one T cell receptor (beta chain). What it binds is not known. This sample is part of a study of T cell responses to AZD1222 COVID-19 vaccine. Regarding the study as a whole: With dominance at 160-218 and 743-854, vaccine-associated CD4 TCRs spanned spike. Repertoires were obtained only post-peak T cell response. Reportedly, close to half of spike-specific TCRs are directed against unmutated variant regions.

Sequenced by immunoSEQ multiplex PCR; TCRdb stores in-frame clones only, minus some. The sample includes 110,000 to 150,000 clones, roughly 93% of them seen just once. Germline CDR1 is SGHNT and CDR2 is YYREEE (reference sequence). This CDR3 has 16 amino acids. J lost 3 bases, V lost 2 bases, and 11 bases had no gene match. The source is an adult who had recovered from COVID-19. This chain uses TRBV5-4 with TRBJ2-7, with 7 bases that match TRBD1. This specimen was peripheral blood, taken after recovery from COVID-19. The CDR3, as DNA: TGTGCCAGCAGCTTATCCCCCGGGACAGCAAGCTACGAGCAGTACTTC. This sequence encodes CASSLSPGTASYEQYF. The full variable domain, rest sourced from reference TRBV5-4 and TRBJ2-7, is ETGVTQSPTHLIKTRGQQVTLRCSSQSGHNTVSWYQQALGQGPQFIFQYYREEENGRGNFPPRFSGLQFPNYSSELNVNALELDDSALYLCASSLSPGTASYEQYFGPGTRLTVT.